This T cell receptor (beta chain) derives from a study of radiation and T cells in renal cell carcinoma. Overall study results and limits: In blood, top tumor clones expanded by 2 weeks, shrinking by 4. Pretreatment tumor biopsies were lacking, so baseline clonotypes are unknown.

The CDR3 sequence is 16 residues long. Germline trimming cut 0 bases from V and 4 bases from J; bases unmatched to any gene: 5. CDR1 is SGDLS and CDR2 is YYNGEE in the germline V gene. The assay was immunoSEQ multiplex PCR, and TCRdb's table has in-frame clones only and misses some. Of 100,000 to 150,000 clones detected, 82% appear once; the ten largest clones hold less than 3.5%. In the case of this clone: Antigen specificity is unknown.

Time point specified: baseline pretreatment blood. Treatment denoted: 15 Gy SBRT to primary tumor, nephrectomy 4 weeks later. Radiation-treated patients gave blood at baseline, week 2 and week 4. The material was blood, obtained from a patient whose treatment included radiotherapy and nephrectomy. This receptor was obtained from a woman aged 60-75 years with renal cell carcinoma. V gene TRBV9 combines with J gene TRBJ2-5; 11 bases fit TRBD2. CDR3 bases: TGTGCCAGCAGCGTAGACGCTAGCGGGGGGAGAGAGACCCAGTACTTC. It specifies CASSVDASGGRETQYF.